The 31 T cell receptor beta chains reported below all come from one sample, sequenced in a study of PD-L1 blockade in urothelial cancer. Using immunoSEQ multiplex PCR, the repertoire was profiled, and TCRdb retains in-frame clones only, with some absent. This table has under 55,000 clones, under 90% appearing once. Sample: PBMCs, taken around atezolizumab (anti-PD-L1) treatment. These receptors came from a middle-aged man with urothelial cancer.

This clone was recorded once. The rearrangement links TRBV9 to TRBJ2-3; the D gene is possibly TRBD2 (6 bases). The CDR3 spans 16 residues. Germline V gives CDR1 SGDLS, CDR2 YYNGEE. V was trimmed by 6 bases and J by 0 bases, leaving 17 bases between them. CDR3: CASTTGLAKSTDTQYF. The CDR3 nucleotides are TGTGCCAGCACTACTGGGCTAGCGAAGAGCACAGATACGCAGTATTTT.

The chain uses TRBV6-6 and TRBJ1-4, with D possibly being TRBD1 (6 bases). V was clipped by 6 bases and J by 0 bases, with 8 bases between them. The CDR3 spans 14 residues. Germline V CDR1 and CDR2: MNHNY, SVGAGI (reference sequence). The CDR3, as DNA: TGTGCCAGCAGAACAGGGACAACTAATGAAAAACTGTTTTTT. Translated, it gives CASRTGTTNEKLFF.

This sequence joins TRBV7-3 and TRBJ2-1; TRBD2 might be the D (5 bases). Trimming stripped 0 bases from V and 9 bases from J, with 12 bases between. The CDR3 spans 14 residues. Germline loops: CDR1 SGHTA, CDR2 FQGTGA. CDR3 residues: CASSLTVDSSEQFF. DNA of the CDR3: TGTGCCAGCAGCTTAACGGTGGACTCAAGTGAGCAGTTCTTC.

Only a few counts were recorded for this clone. The chain uses TRBV6-5 and TRBJ2-2, with TRBD2 matching over 7 bases. The CDR3 runs 14 residues. Per the germline V gene, CDR1 is MNHEY and CDR2 is SVGAGI. V was clipped by 6 bases and J by 4 bases; unmatched bases: 5. The DNA of the CDR3 is TGTGCCAGCAGGACCGGGACTATCACCGGGGAGCTGTTTTTT. It codes for CASRTGTITGELFF.

The CDR3 sequence is CASSRPGTTSYEQYF. The CDR3, as DNA: TGTGCCAGCAGCCGCCCCGGGACTACCTCCTACGAGCAGTACTTC. J is TRBJ2-7 and V is TRBV27; 7 bases are a match to TRBD2. This CDR3 comprises 15 residues. Germline V gives CDR1 MNHEY, CDR2 SMNVEV (reference sequence). V gave up 6 bases and J gave up 0 bases; unmatched junction bases: 8.

CDR3 coding DNA: TGTGCCACCAGCAGAGATGACGGGGGATATGGCTACACCTTC. Translation: CATSRDDGGYGYTF. This chain connects TRBV15 to TRBJ1-2; a weak D match, TRBD1 (5 bases). V lost 0 bases, J lost 5 bases, and 10 bases lay in between. Germline CDR1 is LNHNV and CDR2 is YYDKDF (reference sequence). This CDR3 region has 14 residues.

The V call is TRBV4-3, the J call TRBJ2-2, with D unclear. This CDR3 comprises 13 residues. V lost 4 bases to trimming and J lost 6 bases, with 9 bases between them. The germline gives CDR1 LGHNA, CDR2 YSLEER. The CDR3 bases are TGCGCCAGCAGCCTAGGTCGGGCCGGGGAGCTGTTTTTT. Encoded protein: CASSLGRAGELFF.

J is TRBJ1-5 and V is TRBV5-8; a possible D gene is TRBD1 (6 bases). Germline loops: CDR1 SGHTS, CDR2 YDEGEE. CDR3 length: 14 residues. V dropped 2 bases and J dropped 7 bases, with 13 bases sitting between them. In DNA, the CDR3 is TGTGCCAGCAGCTTTCGACAGGTGGGGCAGCCCCAGCATTTT. This encodes CASSFRQVGQPQHF.

Notes on this clone: The conserved phenylalanine or tryptophan normally closing the CDR3 is absent here, so this likely arose from a read error. V is TRBV25-1 and J is TRBJ2-7; perhaps TRBD2 as D (6 bases). The germline CDR1 and CDR2 sequences are MGHDK and SYGVNS. The CDR3 is made up of 12 amino acids. V was trimmed by 8 bases and J by 3 bases, leaving 11 bases between them. The CDR3 nucleotides read TGTGCCAGCCGACTAGGAAGCTACGAGCAGTACCTC. It encodes CASRLGSYEQYL.

This chain links TRBV11-2 with TRBJ1-2; 10 bases match TRBD1. Per the germline V gene, CDR1 is SGHAT and CDR2 is FQNNGV. The CDR3 spans 16 residues. V was pared by 5 bases and J by 8 bases, with 14 bases of the junction left unmatched. In DNA, the CDR3 is TGTGCCAGCAGCGTTTCTGAGACAGGGGGCGCGGGGGGCTACACCTTC. It encodes CASSVSETGGAGGYTF.

The chain uses TRBV27 and TRBJ1-2; D possibly corresponds to TRBD1 (5 bases). There are 11 residues in the CDR3. The germline V gene has CDR1 MNHEY and CDR2 SMNVEV (reference sequence). V lost 11 bases, J lost 4 bases, and 11 bases lay in between. DNA of the CDR3: TGTGCCGCACGGGGGTTCTATGGCTACACCTTC. Translated, it gives CAARGFYGYTF.

This chain links TRBV9 with TRBJ2-1; D is possibly TRBD1 (6 bases). CDR1 and CDR2 (germline): SGDLS, YYNGEE. Deletions cut 0 bases from V and 7 bases from J, with 11 bases between. CDR3 length: 14 residues. In DNA form, the CDR3 reads TGTGCCAGCAGCGTAGGGAACAGGGCAAATGAGCAGTTCTTC. Translation gives CASSVGNRANEQFF.

The chain is built from TRBV27 and TRBJ2-3; D possibly corresponds to TRBD2 (6 bases). The germline V gene encodes CDR1 MNHEY and CDR2 SMNVEV (reference sequence). Trimming cost V 3 bases and J 5 bases, with 15 bases left between them. The CDR3 consists of 15 residues. CDR3: CASSFRRDFQDTQYF. CDR3 nucleotide sequence: TGTGCCAGCAGTTTTAGGCGGGACTTCCAAGATACGCAGTATTTT.

The chain carries TRBV9 and TRBJ1-2; 7 bases agree with TRBD1. The V gene's germline CDR1 is SGDLS and CDR2 YYNGEE. The CDR3 has 14 amino acids. V shed 4 bases and J 8 bases; nucleotides not matched to a gene: 11. The CDR3: CASSPRRDSRGYTF. CDR3 coding DNA: TGTGCCAGCAGCCCACGCCGGGACAGCAGGGGCTACACCTTC.

The chain couples TRBV12-5 to TRBJ2-5, with 11 positions matching TRBD2. CDR1 and CDR2 from the germline V gene are LGHNT and FRNRAP. Trimming took 5 bases from V and 4 from J; bases not matched to a gene: 6. There are 15 residues in the CDR3. CDR3 protein: CASGLSGRAGETQYF. DNA of the CDR3: TGTGCTAGTGGTCTTAGCGGGAGGGCAGGAGAGACCCAGTACTTC. Drawing the rest from reference TRBV12-5 and TRBJ2-5, the complete variable domain is DARVTQTPRHKVTEMGQEVTMRCQPILGHNTVFWYRQTMMQGLELLAYFRNRAPLDDSGMPKDRFSAEMPDATLATLKIQPSEPRDSAVYFCASGLSGRAGETQYFGPGTRLLVL.

This sequence joins TRBV11-3 and TRBJ2-1; D may be TRBD2 (6 bases). V was trimmed by 2 bases and J by 2 bases, leaving 13 bases between them. Germline-derived CDR1 and CDR2 are SGHNT and YENEEA. The CDR3 is 16 residues long. CDR3 DNA sequence: TGTGCCAGCAGCTTAAGGACTACTCCCCCCTACAATGAGCAGTTCTTC. As protein: CASSLRTTPPYNEQFF.

The chain combines TRBV7-2 with TRBJ2-2; 7 bases are shared with TRBD1. The trim removed 6 bases at V and 5 bases at J, leaving 9 bases unmatched. Germline CDR1 SGHTA, CDR2 FQGNSA. This CDR3 contains 15 residues. The CDR3 sequence: CASRPTRGRTGELFF. Here the CDR3 DNA reads TGTGCCAGCAGACCCACGAGGGGGCGAACCGGGGAGCTGTTTTTT.

Worth noting for this clone: The same CDR3 also results from other DNA sequences found in this sample. The chain combines TRBV6-4 with TRBJ2-1; 7 nucleotides agree with TRBD2. J was trimmed by 6 bases and V by 8 bases; bases with no gene match: 7. Germline V gene sequence: CDR1 MRHNA, CDR2 SNTAGT. This CDR3 has 13 residues. The CDR3 loop is CASSGERGNEQFF. The CDR3 DNA reads TGTGCCAGCTCTGGAGAGCGGGGCAATGAGCAGTTCTTC.

The V and J genes are TRBV6-5 and TRBJ2-3; 9 nucleotides line up with TRBD1. CDR3 length: 15 residues. Unmatched junction bases numbered 3, after V lost 5 bases and J lost 0 bases. Germline lookup yields CDR1 MNHEY and CDR2 SVGAGI. The CDR3 loop is CASSVGTGSTDTQYF. The CDR3 DNA is TGTGCCAGCAGTGTGGGGACAGGGAGCACAGATACGCAGTATTTT.

This clone was seen a single time. The V gene is TRBV4-1, the J gene TRBJ1-1, with TRBD1 identical over 9 bases. V shed 4 bases and J 1 base; nucleotides not matched to a gene: 1. Germline CDR1 reads MGHRA; CDR2 reads YSYEKL. CDR3 size: 14 residues. The CDR3 protein is CASSLGQGNTEAFF. In nucleotides, the CDR3 is TGCGCCAGCAGCCTGGGACAGGGGAACACTGAAGCTTTCTTT.

Only one count was recorded for this clone. The chain couples TRBV9 to TRBJ2-7, with a tentative D call TRBD1 (5 bases). V was cut by 2 bases and J by 1 base, with 10 bases left in between. The CDR3 extends over 14 amino acids. Germline V gives CDR1 SGDLS, CDR2 YYNGEE. The CDR3 loop reads CASSVKGSSYEQYF. The DNA of the CDR3 is TGTGCCAGCAGCGTCAAGGGGTCATCCTACGAGCAGTACTTC. Looking up the rest from reference TRBV9 and TRBJ2-7 gives the full variable domain: DSGVTQTPKHLITATGQRVTLRCSPRSGDLSVYWYQQSLDQGLQFLIQYYNGEERAKGNILERFSAQQFPDLHSELNLSSLELGDSALYFCASSVKGSSYEQYFGPGTRLTVT.

The chain is built from TRBV11-2 and TRBJ2-7; 10 bases line up with TRBD2. The V gene end was trimmed by 5 bases and the J gene end by 6 bases; junction bases not matched to a gene: 10. Germline V gene lookup returns CDR1 SGHAT and CDR2 FQNNGV. The CDR3 runs to 15 residues. The CDR3 here is CASSPRVAGGTEQYF. CDR3 DNA sequence: TGTGCCAGCAGCCCCAGAGTAGCGGGAGGAACCGAGCAGTACTTC. The whole variable domain, filled in from reference TRBV11-2 and TRBJ2-7, reads EAGVAQSPRYKIIEKRQSVAFWCNPISGHATLYWYQQILGQGPKLLIQFQNNGVVDDSQLPKDRFSAERLKGVDSTLKIQPAKLEDSAVYLCASSPRVAGGTEQYFGPGTRLTVT.

The chain recombines TRBV2 with TRBJ2-7; D ambiguous. The length of the CDR3 is 14 residues. Germline V lookup: CDR1 SNHLY, CDR2 FYNNEI. With 6 bases removed from V and 0 bases from J, the gap between germline ends came to 12 bases. The CDR3: CASRVTTSSYEQYF. DNA of the CDR3: TGTGCCAGCAGAGTCACTACGAGCTCCTACGAGCAGTACTTC.

The table lists this clone with a few counts. The chain is built from TRBV7-3 and TRBJ2-3; a possible D gene is TRBD1 (5 bases). Germline CDR1 reads SGHTA; CDR2 reads FQGTGA. Trimming took off 4 bases at V and 10 bases at J, with 15 bases between the two ends. CDR3 size: 13 residues. The DNA of the CDR3 is TGTGCCAGCAGCTCCCTTAGCCAGGGCGCGCAGTATTTT. Its protein product is CASSSLSQGAQYF.

The CDR3, as DNA: TGTGCCAGCAGTGACCCCCGGGACTACCAAGAGACCCAGTACTTC. The encoded protein is CASSDPRDYQETQYF. This chain links TRBV6-1 with TRBJ2-5, with a possible D match to TRBD2 (6 bases). The CDR3 extends over 15 amino acids. The germline V gene has CDR1 MNHNS and CDR2 SASEGT. Trimming stripped 3 bases from V and 0 bases from J, with 11 bases between.

The V gene is TRBV28, the J gene TRBJ1-4; maybe TRBD1 (5 bases). CDR1 is MDHEN and CDR2 is SYDVKM in the germline V gene. V lost 6 bases and J lost 11, with 22 bases in between. This CDR3 is 15 amino acids long. CDR3 amino acids: CASRWERDFNQKLFF. In nucleotides, the CDR3 is TGTGCCAGCAGGTGGGAAAGGGACTTCAACCAGAAACTGTTTTTT.

The chain links TRBV30 to TRBJ2-7, with 9 bases aligning to TRBD2. CDR1 and CDR2 (germline): GTSNPN, SVGIG (reference sequence). This CDR3 comprises 18 residues. V was pared by 0 bases and J by 1 base, with 13 bases of the junction left unmatched. The CDR3 spells CAWSVRREGRVRSYEQYF. The CDR3 DNA reads as TGTGCCTGGAGTGTTCGGCGGGAGGGCCGGGTGAGATCCTACGAGCAGTACTTC.

This clone was seen only a few times. The rearrangement links TRBV25-1 to TRBJ2-7; possible D gene TRBD1, 6 bases. Germline CDR1 is MGHDK and CDR2 is SYGVNS. The CDR3 length is 15 residues. The V gene lost 3 bases and the J gene lost 0 bases, with 12 bases spanning the gap. The CDR3 bases are TGTGCCAGCAGTGATACAGGGTCCCCCTCCTACGAGCAGTACTTC. Protein: CASSDTGSPSYEQYF.

The CDR3 loop reads CASSVGGLGKLFF. In nucleotides, the CDR3 is TGTGCCAGCAGTGTCGGGGGGTTGGGAAAACTGTTTTTT. The rearrangement links TRBV25-1 to TRBJ1-4, with a tentative D call TRBD1 (5 bases). This CDR3 region has 13 residues. Trimming left V 4 bases short and J 10 bases short, with 13 bases between. Germline CDR1 is MGHDK and CDR2 is SYGVNS.

This rearrangement joins TRBV5-1 to TRBJ2-7; 11 nucleotides line up with TRBD1. V lost 3 bases and J lost 4; bases outside the gene matches: 6. Germline V gives CDR1 SGHRS, CDR2 YFSETQ. The CDR3 is 15 amino acids. This CDR3 reads CASSSPGQGGYEQYF. The CDR3 nucleotides read TGCGCCAGCAGCTCACCGGGACAGGGGGGATACGAGCAGTACTTC.

The chain has TRBV2 and TRBJ2-2; TRBD2 aligns across 10 bases. Trimming at V came to 4 bases and at J to 3 bases, leaving 8 bases not matched to a gene. The CDR3 is made up of 17 amino acids. Germline CDR1 SNHLY, CDR2 FYNNEI. The CDR3 reads CASSGSSGGQYTGELFF. CDR3 in DNA: TGTGCCAGCAGTGGGTCTAGCGGGGGCCAATACACCGGGGAGCTGTTTTTT.